This entry lists 22 T cell receptor beta chains sequenced from one sample in a study of T cells in Graves' hyperthyroidism and ophthalmopathy. Template material for amplifying TCR beta CDR3 regions consisted of RNA transcripts. The primer set for the first-round RT-PCR of the TCR CDR3 was HTBI. Each CDR3 protein is one row after TCRdb ran MiXCR on the multiplex PCR reads. The sample has over 650,000 distinct CDR3 sequences, 45% seen once. Material for sequencing was peripheral blood or thyroid tissue (not recorded which). The source of these receptors is an adult man with Graves' disease, either hyperthyroidism or ophthalmopathy (not recorded which).

Ten or more counts support this clonotype. The V call is TRBV2, the J call TRBJ1-2; 7 bases line up with TRBD1. The germline V gene has CDR1 SNHLY and CDR2 FYNNEI. The CDR3 loop spans 13 amino acids. V shed 7 bases, J shed 3 bases, and the junction held 5 bases outside the gene matches. The CDR3 reads CASKPGTDYGYTF. The CDR3 nucleotides read TGTGCCAGCAAACCCGGGACAGACTATGGCTACACCTTC.

This clonotype was seen more than once but under ten times. The J gene is TRBJ2-5, the V gene TRBV28, with D maybe TRBD2 (5 bases). V lost 8 bases and J lost 5, with 9 bases in between. The CDR3 spans 11 residues. In germline, CDR1 is MDHEN, CDR2 SYDVKM. The CDR3 sequence is CASPDYETQYF. The CDR3, as DNA: TGTGCCAGCCCTGACTACGAGACCCAGTACTTC.

About this clonotype itself: One junction end disagrees with the germline gene, perhaps due to a read error. The chain joins TRBV5-5 to TRBJ2-7, with D maybe TRBD1 (6 bases). This CDR3 region has 15 residues. Germline values: CDR1 SGHKS, CDR2 YYEKEE (reference sequence). The CDR3 DNA reads TGCGCCAGCAGCCCTGGACAGAGGCGAACCTACGAGCAGTACTTC. It codes for CASSPGQRRTYEQYF.

There are a few counts of this clonotype. The chain employs TRBV2 and TRBJ1-5, with 7 bases matching TRBD1. Germline CDR1 SNHLY, CDR2 FYNNEI. Trimming took 4 bases from V and 0 from J; bases not matched to a gene: 9. The CDR3 loop spans 17 amino acids. The CDR3 loop reads CASSVTGVPYSNQPQHF. The DNA for the CDR3 is TGTGCCAGCAGTGTAACAGGGGTCCCATATAGCAATCAGCCCCAGCATTTT.

The chain joins TRBV7-6 to TRBJ2-2, with a possible D match to TRBD2 (6 bases). Germline V CDR1 and CDR2: SGHVS, FNYEAQ. This CDR3 region has 16 residues. The germline V and J ends were trimmed by 0 bases and 5 bases, with 13 bases remaining between them. The CDR3 loop reads CASSLAGGVSTGELFF. The CDR3 DNA follows: TGTGCCAGCAGCTTAGCGGGGGGAGTGAGTACCGGGGAGCTGTTTTTT.

This clonotype was observed many times. V gene TRBV7-9 combines with J gene TRBJ1-1, with TRBD1 matching 7 bases. The CDR3 is made up of 12 amino acids. Trimming at V came to 5 bases and at J to 10 bases, leaving 7 bases not matched to a gene. CDR1 is SEHNR, CDR2 FQNEAQ, per germline (reference sequence). The CDR3 is CASSLDRDPAFF. DNA of the CDR3: TGTGCCAGCAGCCTAGACAGGGATCCAGCTTTCTTT.

As to this clonotype: The conserved phenylalanine or tryptophan normally closing the CDR3 is absent here, so this likely arose from a read error. This chain connects TRBV7-8 to TRBJ1-2; a weak D match, TRBD1 (6 bases). The V end was cut by 3 bases, the J end by 4 bases, with 15 bases between. Germline CDR1 and CDR2: SGHVS and FQNEAQ. The CDR3 loop spans 15 amino acids. The CDR3 loop reads CASSFQGLGSYGYTL. In DNA, the CDR3 is TGTGCCAGCAGCTTTCAGGGGCTGGGGAGCTATGGCTACACCCTC.

The chain links TRBV13 to TRBJ1-4; no reliable D call. The CDR3 has 16 residues. CDR1 PRHDT and CDR2 FYEKMQ come from the germline V gene (reference sequence). V lost 3 bases, J lost 7 bases, and 18 bases lay in between. The CDR3: CASSLANQVRGEKLFF. In DNA form, the CDR3 reads TGTGCCAGCAGCTTGGCCAACCAGGTTAGAGGTGAAAAACTGTTTTTT.

This chain links TRBV7-9 with TRBJ1-5; weak D call: TRBD1 (5 bases). There are 15 residues in the CDR3. Germline V gene sequence: CDR1 SEHNR, CDR2 FQNEAQ (reference sequence). Trimming removed 5 bases at V and 8 bases at J, with 19 bases between. In DNA form, the CDR3 reads TGTGCCAGCAGCCGAGACAGCGTGGGTCGAAAGCCCCAGCATTTT. Amino acid sequence: CASSRDSVGRKPQHF.

This clonotype was observed at least ten times. CDR3 in DNA: TGTGCCAGCAGTGTACAGTTTAACTATGGCTACACCTTC. It translates to CASSVQFNYGYTF. V is TRBV2 and J is TRBJ1-2; D not resolved. The germline V gene has CDR1 SNHLY and CDR2 FYNNEI. V lost 4 bases to trimming and J lost 1 base, with 7 bases between them. This CDR3 comprises 13 residues.

Worth noting for this clonotype: This may be a read error, as it is one base from a much larger clone. The chain has TRBV20-1 and TRBJ2-7, with D possibly matching TRBD2 (5 bases). Looked up from germline, CDR1 is DFQATT and CDR2 is SNEGSKA (reference sequence). Trimming cost V 4 bases and J 2 bases, with 9 bases left between them. This CDR3 is built from 12 residues. The DNA of the CDR3 is TGCAGTGCTACCCCGACTACCTACGAGCAGTACTTC. As protein: CSATPTTYEQYF.

The sample holds many counts of this clonotype. The V gene is TRBV29-1, the J gene TRBJ2-7, with D tentatively TRBD1 or TRBD2 (6 bases each). Trimming stripped 7 bases from V and 7 bases from J, with 11 bases between. CDR3 length: 10 amino acids. CDR1 is SQVTM, CDR2 ANQGSEA, per germline. This CDR3 is CSALGGEQYF. Here the CDR3 DNA reads TGCAGCGCCCTAGGGGGGGAGCAGTACTTC.

Concerning this clonotype: A read error is possible here, since a much larger clone lies one base away. This sequence joins TRBV20-1 and TRBJ2-5; TRBD2 aligns across 13 bases. The junction had 3 bases not matched to a gene; V was cut back by 3 bases and J by 5 bases. Germline CDR1 and CDR2: DFQATT and SNEGSKA (reference sequence). This CDR3 is 14 amino acids long. CDR3 coding DNA: TGCAGTGCTAGGGAACTAGCGGGAGGGGAGACCCAGTACTTC. Amino acids: CSARELAGGETQYF.

This clonotype was observed a single time. A much larger clone lies a single base off, so this may be a read error. This rearrangement joins TRBV24-1 to TRBJ1-2; the D is unclear. The CDR3 has 13 residues. The germline V gene has CDR1 KGHDR and CDR2 SFDVKD. The CDR3 region is CATSDMGNYGYAF. In DNA, the CDR3 is TGTGCCACCAGTGATATGGGAAACTATGGCTACGCCTTC.

This clonotype appeared many times. The rearrangement joins TRBV2 to TRBJ1-1, with 7 bases matching TRBD1. CDR3 length equals 13 residues. Germline V gene lookup returns CDR1 SNHLY and CDR2 FYNNEI. J lost 4 bases, V lost 10 bases, and 9 bases had no gene match. The CDR3 loop is CAIKWGQITEAFF. The CDR3 region has the DNA TGTGCCATAAAGTGGGGACAGATCACTGAAGCTTTCTTT.

The V gene is TRBV7-9, the J gene TRBJ1-1, with TRBD1 matching 9 bases. The CDR3 sequence is 15 residues long. Losses at the gene ends were 4 bases for V and 2 bases for J; bases not matched to a gene: 5. Per germline, CDR1 SEHNR and CDR2 FQNEAQ (reference sequence). The CDR3 here is CASSWGQGRNTEAFF. CDR3 nucleotides: TGTGCCAGCAGCTGGGGACAGGGACGCAACACTGAAGCTTTCTTT.

This clonotype was seen ten or more times. The chain has TRBV7-9 and TRBJ2-7; D gene unclear. There are 13 residues in the CDR3. The germline V and J ends were trimmed by 1 base and 3 bases, with 7 bases remaining between them. Per germline, CDR1 SEHNR and CDR2 FQNEAQ (reference sequence). The CDR3 DNA follows: TGTGCCAGCAGCTTAGATGGCAACTACGAGCAGTACTTC. Its translation: CASSLDGNYEQYF.

The J gene is TRBJ2-7, the V gene TRBV6-4, with 8 bases lining up with TRBD2. This CDR3 spans 15 amino acids. From germline, CDR1 is MRHNA and CDR2 SNTAGT. The trim removed 5 bases at V and 2 bases at J, leaving 8 bases unmatched. CDR3 residues: CASSPIGGAAYEQYF. In DNA form, the CDR3 reads TGTGCCAGCAGTCCCATCGGGGGGGCGGCCTACGAGCAGTACTTC.

The chain is built from TRBV7-8 and TRBJ2-5, with D tentatively TRBD2 (6 bases). Germline V gives CDR1 SGHVS, CDR2 FQNEAQ. Trimming took 9 bases from V and 5 from J, leaving 13 bases between them. The CDR3 has 12 amino acids. CDR3 nucleotide sequence: TGTGCCAGAGCGGGTGGGTCTGAGACCCAGTACTTC. It codes for CARAGGSETQYF.

The V gene is TRBV6-5, the J gene TRBJ1-5; D unclear. This CDR3 has 17 residues. V dropped 2 bases and J dropped 6 bases, with 20 bases sitting between them. Germline CDR1 is MNHEY and CDR2 is SVGAGI. CDR3 nucleotides: TGTGCCAGCAGTTACCTGACGGGCCCGGCGGCGGGTCAGCCCCAGCATTTT. Its translation: CASSYLTGPAAGQPQHF.

This clonotype was detected once. The chain is built from TRBV7-8 and TRBJ2-7, with TRBD2 matching over 7 bases. The CDR3 is 12 amino acids. Germline V lookup: CDR1 SGHVS, CDR2 FQNEAQ. V was pared by 5 bases and J by 6 bases, with 4 bases of the junction left unmatched. The CDR3 nucleotides read TGTGCCAGCAGCGGGAGGGGCCTCGAGCAGTACTTC. This encodes CASSGRGLEQYF.

At least ten counts were recorded for this clonotype. V is TRBV7-2 and J is TRBJ2-7; TRBD1 matches 10 bases. The length of the CDR3 is 15 residues. Germline-derived CDR1 and CDR2 are SGHTA and FQGNSA. Trimming cost V 2 bases and J 7 bases; bases outside gene matches: 8. CDR3: CASSLTGTGVKEQYF. The CDR3, as DNA: TGTGCCAGCAGCTTAACCGGGACAGGGGTTAAAGAGCAGTACTTC.